The 26 T cell receptor beta chains below were found in one sample sequenced in a study of T cells in tumors after PD-1 blockade (dated by TCRdb to about 2019). The time point label of this sample denotes: after anti-PD-1 therapy. The receptor library was made with the immunoSEQ multiplex PCR assay. TCRdb retrieved this table from immuneACCESS and kept in-frame rearrangements only. Not all clones are present; in checked studies, unresolved V genes account for under half, and no reason is known for the remainder. The sample table lists 20,000 to 30,000 clones, 70% to 85% of them with a count of one. Less than 15% of the sample comes from the top ten. The sample in question was PBMCs, obtained after anti-PD-1 treatment. The source of these receptors is a human donor with basal cell carcinoma.

This clone was observed a single time. V and J are TRBV9 and TRBJ2-7; D gene unclear. CDR3 length: 14 amino acids. V dropped 0 bases and J dropped 2 bases, with 9 bases sitting between them. Germline values: CDR1 SGDLS, CDR2 YYNGEE. The DNA of the CDR3 is TGTGCCAGCAGCGTAGAAGGCGTCCCCTACGAGCAGTACTTC. It encodes CASSVEGVPYEQYF.

V usage is TRBV4-2 and J usage is TRBJ2-2, with a possible D match to TRBD2 (5 bases). The CDR3 length is 16 residues. Trimming took off 3 bases at V and 1 base at J, with 12 bases between the two ends. Germline lookup yields CDR1 LGHNA and CDR2 YNFKEQ. CDR3 DNA sequence: TGTGCCAGCAGCCAGGGAGCAGGTGTGAACACCGGGGAGCTGTTTTTT. Amino acids: CASSQGAGVNTGELFF.

The V gene is TRBV5-6, the J gene TRBJ2-1; D is unresolved. Trimming took 2 bases from V and 9 from J, leaving 18 bases between them. This CDR3 contains 15 residues. The germline V gene encodes CDR1 SGHDT and CDR2 YYEEEE. The CDR3 coding sequence is TGTGCCAGCAGCTTTTCCTCAGCATGGGGTGGTGAGCAGTTCTTC. Protein product: CASSFSSAWGGEQFF.

The V and J genes are TRBV7-9 and TRBJ2-2; no clear D gene. This CDR3 region has 13 residues. In germline, CDR1 is SEHNR, CDR2 FQNEAQ (reference sequence). V was shortened by 1 base and J by 6 bases, with 6 bases between the two germline ends. The CDR3 coding sequence is TGTGCCAGCAGCTTAGGGGTAGCCGGGGAGCTGTTTTTT. Protein sequence: CASSLGVAGELFF.

The V and J genes are TRBV18 and TRBJ1-4; D is uncertain. The CDR3 covers 15 residues. Deletions cut 2 bases from V and 5 bases from J, with 12 bases between. CDR1 KGHSH and CDR2 LQKENI come from the germline V gene. CDR3 sequence (DNA): TGTGCCAGCTCACCAGGACCTCAAAGGAATGAAAAACTGTTTTTT. It yields the protein CASSPGPQRNEKLFF.

This chain links TRBV5-1 with TRBJ2-1; D not resolved. Germline V gene sequence: CDR1 SGHRS, CDR2 YFSETQ. Trimming took 5 bases from V and 7 from J, leaving 13 bases between them. This CDR3 has 13 amino acids. This CDR3 reads CASRLSSMNEQFF. The CDR3 nucleotides are TGCGCCAGCAGGCTGAGTAGCATGAATGAGCAGTTCTTC.

This chain joins TRBV5-6 and TRBJ2-1, with 7 bases that match TRBD2. CDR3 length: 18 amino acids. CDR1 and CDR2 from the germline V gene are SGHDT and YYEEEE. The junction had 10 bases not matched to a gene; V was cut back by 0 bases and J by 1 base. CDR3 bases: TGTGCCAGCAGCTTGGGGGGCGAGGGAGGGAGTTCCTACAATGAGCAGTTCTTC. Translating gives CASSLGGEGGSSYNEQFF. Using reference TRBV5-6 and TRBJ2-1 for the parts outside the CDR3, the full variable domain is DAGVTQSPTHLIKTRGQQVTLRCSPKSGHDTVSWYQQALGQGPQFIFQYYEEEERQRGNFPDRFSGHQFPNYSSELNVNALLLGDSALYLCASSLGGEGGSSYNEQFFGPGTRLTVL.

The chain uses TRBV29-1 and TRBJ1-1; D is perhaps TRBD1 (5 bases). The CDR3 is 13 residues long. The germline V gene has CDR1 SQVTM and CDR2 ANQGSEA. The V end was cut by 7 bases, the J end by 8 bases, with 20 bases between. CDR3 residues: CSAELLGRGEAFF. In DNA, the CDR3 is TGCAGCGCCGAACTCTTGGGGCGCGGGGAAGCTTTCTTT.

The chain carries TRBV13 and TRBJ1-2; no reliable D call. V dropped 2 bases and J dropped 7 bases, with 11 bases sitting between them. The CDR3 contains 13 residues. The germline CDR1 and CDR2 sequences are PRHDT and FYEKMQ (reference sequence). This chain's CDR3 is CASSLNGRSGYTF. The CDR3 DNA is TGTGCCAGCAGCTTAAATGGACGAAGTGGCTACACCTTC.

The rearrangement uses TRBV6-1 and TRBJ2-3, with TRBD2 matching over 12 bases. This CDR3 region has 19 residues. Trimming removed 0 bases from V and 0 bases from J; junction bases left unmatched: 7. CDR1 is MNHNS, CDR2 SASEGT, per germline. The CDR3 DNA reads as TGTGCCAGCAGTGAAGCCGGACTAGCGGGGCCTACTAGCACAGATACGCAGTATTTT. Translated, it gives CASSEAGLAGPTSTDTQYF.

This clone was found once. This chain connects TRBV27 to TRBJ1-2; no reliable D call. V was shortened by 2 bases and J by 3 bases, with 10 bases between the two germline ends. Germline V lookup: CDR1 MNHEY, CDR2 SMNVEV (reference sequence). The CDR3 spans 14 residues. CDR3 loop: CASSLTWADYGYTF. CDR3 bases: TGTGCCAGCAGTTTAACGTGGGCGGACTATGGCTACACCTTC.

The chain employs TRBV20-1 and TRBJ2-1; a weak D match, TRBD1 (6 bases). CDR3 length: 11 amino acids. Trimming stripped 6 bases from V and 9 bases from J, with 12 bases between. Looked up from germline, CDR1 is DFQATT and CDR2 is SNEGSKA (reference sequence). CDR3 sequence reads: CSALRGTEQFF. Written as DNA, the CDR3 is TGCAGTGCGCTCAGGGGTACTGAGCAGTTCTTC.

The chain links TRBV5-1 to TRBJ2-7; 11 bases match TRBD2. The length of the CDR3 is 14 residues. V lost 4 bases to trimming and J lost 3 bases; unmatched junction nucleotides: 3. Germline loops: CDR1 SGHRS, CDR2 YFSETQ. CDR3 region: CASSPSGGHYEQYF. In nucleotides, the CDR3 is TGCGCCAGCAGCCCTAGCGGGGGGCACTACGAGCAGTACTTC.

V usage is TRBV5-1 and J usage is TRBJ2-7; D is ambiguous. The CDR3 is 16 amino acids. V was cut by 4 bases and J by 0 bases, with 17 bases left in between. Germline CDR1 SGHRS, CDR2 YFSETQ. CDR3 DNA sequence: TGCGCCAGCAGCAGAAACCAAATATTCAGCTCCTACGAGCAGTACTTC. It codes for CASSRNQIFSSYEQYF.

This clone was counted once. Written as DNA, the CDR3 is TGTGCCAGCAGACCGACAGGGGAGGGCTACGAGCAGTACTTC. This encodes CASRPTGEGYEQYF. V and J are TRBV28 and TRBJ2-7; perhaps TRBD1 as D (8 bases). The CDR3 length is 14 residues. Germline V gene sequence: CDR1 MDHEN, CDR2 SYDVKM. Trimming shortened V by 6 bases and J by 3 bases, and 15 bases separated the two germline ends.

The CDR3 nucleotides read TGTGCCAGCAGTGAATCAGGGAATGAGCAGTTCTTC. The encoded protein is CASSESGNEQFF. The rearrangement uses TRBV25-1 and TRBJ2-1; possible D gene TRBD1, 5 bases. The CDR3 is made up of 12 amino acids. With 1 base removed from V and 7 bases from J, the gap between germline ends came to 5 bases. Germline assignment: CDR1 MGHDK and CDR2 SYGVNS.

This clone came up once. This sequence joins TRBV7-9 and TRBJ1-2; possible D gene TRBD1, 5 bases. Trimming pared 3 bases from V and 8 bases from J, leaving 13 bases between. Germline V gene lookup returns CDR1 SEHNR and CDR2 FQNEAQ (reference sequence). The CDR3 consists of 13 residues. The CDR3 region is CASSFGGASGYTF. CDR3 nucleotides: TGTGCCAGCAGCTTTGGAGGGGCGTCCGGCTACACCTTC. Together with reference TRBV7-9 and TRBJ1-2, the CDR3 gives the full variable domain: DTGVSQNPRHKITKRGQNVTFRCDPISEHNRLYWYRQTLGQGPEFLTYFQNEAQLEKSRLLSDRFSAERPKGSFSTLEIQRTEQGDSAMYLCASSFGGASGYTFGSGTRLTVV.

This sequence joins TRBV3-1 (or the pseudogene TRBV3-2) and TRBJ1-2; possible D gene TRBD1, 5 bases. V lost 5 bases and J lost 12, with 13 bases in between. CDR1 and CDR2 (germline): LGHDT, YNNKEL (reference sequence). CDR3 length: 11 residues. The CDR3 is CASSNKQGNTF. DNA of the CDR3: TGTGCCAGCAGCAACAAGCAGGGCAACACCTTC.

This clone appeared a few times. The V gene is TRBV21-1, the J gene TRBJ2-3. TRBV21-1 is assigned pseudogene status. The CDR3 has 17 residues. The CDR3, as DNA: TGTGCCAGCAGCAAAGTTACCGGGAGACAGGGCACAGATACGCAGTATTTT. Its translation is CASSKVTGRQGTDTQYF.

This sequence joins TRBV5-4 and TRBJ2-5, with 8 bases fitting TRBD2. Germline trimming cut 0 bases from V and 4 bases from J; bases unmatched to any gene: 2. Germline lookup yields CDR1 SGHNT and CDR2 YYREEE (reference sequence). The CDR3 length is 14 residues. CDR3 coding DNA: TGTGCCAGCAGCTTGGGGACTAGCCCAGAGACCCAGTACTTC. It is translated as CASSLGTSPETQYF. Complete variable domain (other parts from reference TRBV5-4 and TRBJ2-5): ETGVTQSPTHLIKTRGQQVTLRCSSQSGHNTVSWYQQALGQGPQFIFQYYREEENGRGNFPPRFSGLQFPNYSSELNVNALELDDSALYLCASSLGTSPETQYFGPGTRLLVL.

This clone was seen only a few times. This sequence joins TRBV29-1 and TRBJ1-3; 10 positions match TRBD1. This CDR3 contains 12 residues. Germline CDR1 reads SQVTM; CDR2 reads ANQGSEA. V lost 6 bases and J lost 8; bases outside the gene matches: 4. The DNA of the CDR3 is TGCAGCGTGACAGGGGGCTCGGACACCATATATTTT. Amino acids: CSVTGGSDTIYF.

The rearrangement uses TRBV19 and TRBJ1-1; 8 bases match TRBD1. With 10 bases clipped from V and 4 bases from J, the junction kept 5 bases outside the gene matches. CDR3 size: 12 residues. Germline V gene sequence: CDR1 LNHDA, CDR2 SQIVND (reference sequence). The chain's CDR3 is CATGQGGTEAFF. The CDR3 DNA reads as TGTGCCACCGGACAGGGAGGCACTGAAGCTTTCTTT.

The rearrangement links TRBV27 to TRBJ1-6; D is uncertain. The V gene's germline CDR1 is MNHEY and CDR2 SMNVEV (reference sequence). Trimming pared 3 bases from V and 5 bases from J, leaving 11 bases between. The length of the CDR3 is 15 residues. This CDR3 reads CASSLSGRHNSPLHF. The CDR3 region has the DNA TGTGCCAGCAGTTTGTCCGGGCGTCATAATTCACCCCTCCACTTT.

The rearrangement links TRBV2 to TRBJ1-2, with D maybe TRBD1 (6 bases). The CDR3 covers 15 residues. V was trimmed by 1 base and J by 3 bases, leaving 12 bases between them. Germline-derived CDR1 and CDR2 are SNHLY and FYNNEI. CDR3 sequence reads: CASSEEGGSDYGYTF. CDR3 DNA sequence: TGTGCCAGCAGTGAAGAGGGGGGATCGGACTATGGCTACACCTTC.

This chain connects TRBV9 to TRBJ1-1; D not certain. V shed 4 bases and J shed 7 bases, with 17 bases lying between them. Germline V gene lookup returns CDR1 SGDLS and CDR2 YYNGEE. CDR3 size: 14 residues. The CDR3 loop is CASSFSTENGEAFF. The CDR3 DNA is TGTGCCAGCAGCTTTTCGACTGAAAACGGTGAAGCTTTCTTT.

This clone was detected only a few times. The chain combines TRBV4-1 with TRBJ1-6; perhaps TRBD1 as D (6 bases). Looked up from germline, CDR1 is MGHRA and CDR2 is YSYEKL. V lost 1 base and J 9 bases, leaving 13 bases between the germline ends. There are 15 residues in the CDR3. The CDR3 protein is CASSQGQAWSSPLHF. CDR3 in DNA: TGCGCCAGCAGCCAAGGACAGGCTTGGAGTTCACCCCTCCACTTT.